Each of the 21 T cell receptor beta chains below was sequenced from the same sample in a study of blood T cell repertoires in COVID-19. Profiled with immunoSEQ multiplex PCR; TCRdb holds only in-frame clones, not every one. The sample holds about 170,000 clones, about 89% seen once. The sequenced sample consisted of peripheral blood. The receptor source for this set is a man between 65 and 80 years old with acute or convalescent COVID-19.

The genes are TRBV6-6 and TRBJ2-5; D possibly corresponds to TRBD1 (5 bases). The germline V gene encodes CDR1 MNHNY and CDR2 SVGAGI (reference sequence). The germline V and J ends were trimmed by 0 bases and 5 bases, with 13 bases remaining between them. The CDR3 has 15 residues. The CDR3 loop is CASSYSIATAETQYF. The CDR3 nucleotides are TGTGCCAGCAGTTACTCGATCGCGACAGCCGAGACCCAGTACTTC.

The rearrangement joins TRBV5-8 to TRBJ2-2; TRBD2 matches at 10 bases. The germline CDR1 and CDR2 sequences are SGHTS and YDEGEE. This CDR3 region has 16 residues. V shed 4 bases and J 4 bases; nucleotides not matched to a gene: 7. This chain's CDR3 is CASSRGLAEATGELFF. The CDR3 DNA sequence: TGTGCCAGCAGCCGCGGACTAGCGGAGGCCACCGGGGAGCTGTTTTTT.

The table lists this clone with a count of one. The chain joins TRBV18 to TRBJ2-2; D might be TRBD1 (5 bases). CDR1 is KGHSH and CDR2 is LQKENI in the germline V gene. The ends were cut back, 1 base at V and 1 base at J, with 10 bases in the middle. CDR3 length: 16 residues. In DNA form, the CDR3 reads TGTGCCAGCTCACCACGGGGCTACCTGAACACCGGGGAGCTGTTTTTT. Translated, it gives CASSPRGYLNTGELFF.

The V call is TRBV9, the J call TRBJ2-1, with D tentatively TRBD1 (6 bases). Trimming stripped 4 bases from V and 8 bases from J, with 10 bases between. CDR1 is SGDLS and CDR2 is YYNGEE in the germline V gene. The CDR3 covers 12 residues. DNA for the CDR3: TGTGCCAGCAGCTCCGAGGGGGATGAGCAGTTCTTC. As protein: CASSSEGDEQFF.

This chain links TRBV12-5 with TRBJ2-1, with 14 bases lining up with TRBD2. In germline, CDR1 is LGHNT, CDR2 FRNRAP. Trimming removed 0 bases from V and 1 base from J; junction bases left unmatched: 11. This CDR3 comprises 21 residues. The CDR3 loop is CASGLVVWGTSGSQSYNEQFF. The DNA for the CDR3 is TGTGCTAGTGGTTTGGTAGTGTGGGGGACTAGCGGGAGTCAGTCCTACAATGAGCAGTTCTTC.

The chain joins TRBV4-1 to TRBJ2-1, with 10 positions matching TRBD1. The CDR3 loop spans 16 amino acids. Unmatched junction bases numbered 9, after V lost 0 bases and J lost 10 bases. CDR1 is MGHRA, CDR2 YSYEKL, per germline. CDR3 region: CASSQDGGQGGYEQFF. DNA for the CDR3: TGCGCCAGCAGCCAAGACGGAGGACAGGGGGGATACGAGCAGTTCTTC.

This chain uses TRBV6-5 with TRBJ2-1; D possibly corresponds to TRBD1 (6 bases). Germline values: CDR1 MNHEY, CDR2 SVGAGI. Trimming pared 9 bases from V and 6 bases from J, leaving 18 bases between. The CDR3 loop spans 14 amino acids. This CDR3 reads CASRQERWANEQFF. The CDR3 nucleotides read TGTGCCAGTAGACAGGAACGATGGGCCAATGAGCAGTTCTTC.

The chain employs TRBV18 and TRBJ2-5; weak D call: TRBD1 (6 bases). The germline V and J ends were trimmed by 3 bases and 5 bases, with 19 bases remaining between them. The CDR3 consists of 16 residues. Looked up from germline, CDR1 is KGHSH and CDR2 is LQKENI. The CDR3 protein is CASSPLILTGGETQYF. As DNA, the CDR3 is TGTGCCAGCTCACCCCTGATCTTGACAGGCGGGGAGACCCAGTACTTC.

The chain carries TRBV7-9 and TRBJ2-2; D is uncertain. There are 15 residues in the CDR3. With 6 bases removed from V and 2 bases from J, the gap between germline ends came to 13 bases. Germline V gives CDR1 SEHNR, CDR2 FQNEAQ (reference sequence). The CDR3 region has the DNA TGTGCCAGCAGTTTGACGCGGATAAACACCGGGGAGCTGTTTTTT. It yields the protein CASSLTRINTGELFF.

This clone has a handful of counts. The chain has TRBV27 and TRBJ2-3; 13 positions match TRBD2. Germline loops: CDR1 MNHEY, CDR2 SMNVEV (reference sequence). The CDR3 has 15 residues. J gave up 6 bases and V 8 bases, and 8 bases lay outside the gene matches. In DNA, the CDR3 is TGTGCCAGCTCCTCCGGGACTAGCGGGACGGATACGCAGTATTTT. It codes for CASSSGTSGTDTQYF.

The chain is built from TRBV28 and TRBJ1-2; 12 bases fit TRBD1. The germline CDR1 and CDR2 sequences are MDHEN and SYDVKM. Losses at the gene ends were 4 bases for V and 10 bases for J; bases not matched to a gene: 10. The CDR3 consists of 15 residues. The CDR3 is CASSSRDRGRIDYTF. CDR3 nucleotides: TGTGCCAGCAGTTCTCGGGACAGGGGGCGGATTGACTACACCTTC.

The rearrangement links TRBV6-4 to TRBJ1-3, with TRBD1 as a possible D gene (5 bases). CDR3 length: 19 amino acids. The germline CDR1 and CDR2 sequences are MRHNA and SNTAGT. The V end lost 0 bases, the J end lost 4 bases, and 22 bases lay between the germline ends. In DNA, the CDR3 is TGTGCCAGCAGTGACTCTCTATTCACGGGGGTTTTGGGGGGAAACACCATATATTTT. Its translation: CASSDSLFTGVLGGNTIYF.

The gene calls are TRBV24-1 and TRBJ2-3; 7 positions agree with TRBD2. This CDR3 contains 14 residues. Per germline, CDR1 KGHDR and CDR2 SFDVKD. The V and J ends lost 4 bases and 6 bases, in that order; junction bases with no gene match: 6. CDR3 sequence: CATSDPGRADTQYF. The CDR3 nucleotides read TGTGCCACCAGTGACCCAGGGAGGGCTGATACGCAGTATTTT.

The V call is TRBV19, the J call TRBJ1-2; D is ambiguous. The CDR3 is 14 amino acids. Germline CDR1 LNHDA, CDR2 SQIVND (reference sequence). Trimming pared 6 bases from V and 6 bases from J, leaving 17 bases between. The CDR3 DNA is TGTGCCAGTAGGAAAGTCGCCCAGGAGGATGGCTACACCTTC. Translating gives CASRKVAQEDGYTF.

The V call is TRBV19, the J call TRBJ2-5; a possible D gene is TRBD1 (6 bases). Germline CDR1 LNHDA, CDR2 SQIVND (reference sequence). With 5 bases removed from V and 7 bases from J, the gap between germline ends came to 20 bases. This CDR3 region has 15 residues. The CDR3 loop is CASSAAGTQDGTQYF. CDR3 sequence (DNA): TGTGCCAGTAGTGCGGCCGGGACACAGGACGGGACCCAGTACTTC. Drawing the rest from reference TRBV19 and TRBJ2-5, the complete variable domain is DGGITQSPKYLFRKEGQNVTLSCEQNLNHDAMYWYRQDPGQGLRLIYYSQIVNDFQKGDIAEGYSVSREKKESFPLTVTSAQKNPTAFYLCASSAAGTQDGTQYFGPGTRLLVL.

This clone was detected many times. The chain joins TRBV5-1 to TRBJ1-3; TRBD1 aligns across 10 bases. The J segment lost 1 base and the V segment lost 1 base, leaving 8 bases of the junction unmatched. CDR1 and CDR2 from the germline V gene are SGHRS and YFSETQ. The CDR3 covers 18 residues. In DNA, the CDR3 is TGCGCCAGCAGCTTGTGGACAGGGGGATCTACTTCTGGAAACACCATATATTTT. This encodes CASSLWTGGSTSGNTIYF.

This sequence joins TRBV2 and TRBJ2-7; a possible D gene is TRBD2 (6 bases). Germline V gene data show CDR1 as SNHLY and CDR2 as FYNNEI. This CDR3 is 15 amino acids long. V shed 6 bases and J shed 0 bases, with 15 bases lying between them. CDR3 residues: CASRRGGVSSYEQYF. In nucleotides, the CDR3 is TGTGCCAGCAGGAGGGGCGGGGTGAGCTCCTACGAGCAGTACTTC.

The genes are TRBV24-1 and TRBJ2-7; 14 bases line up with TRBD2. The germline V gene encodes CDR1 KGHDR and CDR2 SFDVKD. This CDR3 comprises 16 residues. Germline trimming cut 2 bases from V and 3 bases from J; bases unmatched to any gene: 2. DNA for the CDR3: TGTGCCACCAGTGATTCCGGGACTAGCGGGGGCTACGAGCAGTACTTC. It specifies CATSDSGTSGGYEQYF.

The rearrangement uses TRBV15 and TRBJ1-6; weak D call: TRBD1 (6 bases). The CDR3 has 16 amino acids. V lost 3 bases to trimming and J lost 7 bases, with 16 bases between them. Germline V gene data show CDR1 as LNHNV and CDR2 as YYDKDF (reference sequence). CDR3 in amino acids: CATSRGVDRENSPLHF. In DNA form, the CDR3 reads TGTGCCACCAGCAGGGGGGTGGACAGAGAAAATTCACCCCTCCACTTT.

This clone has more than one count but fewer than ten. The genes are TRBV27 and TRBJ1-5; unclear D gene. With 0 bases removed from V and 2 bases from J, the gap between germline ends came to 11 bases. CDR1 is MNHEY, CDR2 SMNVEV, per germline (reference sequence). This CDR3 spans 16 amino acids. The CDR3 coding sequence is TGTGCCAGCAGTTTATCTTCCGGGAGCCGCAATCAGCCCCAGCATTTT. Translation: CASSLSSGSRNQPQHF.

This chain connects TRBV5-3 to TRBJ2-7, with a weak D call TRBD2 (6 bases). TRBV5-3 falls under the ORF class, with uncertain function. Trimming left V 1 base short and J 7 bases short, with 15 bases between. CDR3 length: 14 residues. CDR3 amino acids: CARSLPGLCVEQYF. CDR3 DNA sequence: TGTGCCAGAAGCTTGCCGGGACTGTGTGTGGAGCAGTACTTC.